Sequencing of this TCR beta chain was carried out in a study of OX40 agonist ivuxolimab in advanced cancers. About the research overall: Partial responses were achieved by three patients, one with hepatocellular carcinoma and two with cutaneous melanoma. Study results and limitations: On average, CD8+ T cells had more expanded clones than CD4+.

The length of the CDR3 is 13 residues. Per germline, CDR1 KGHSH and CDR2 LQKENI. V shed 4 bases and J shed 3 bases, with 9 bases lying between them. Produced via immunoSEQ multiplex PCR; TCRdb's table is partial and in-frame only. The table includes about 68,000 clones, about nine tenths detected once. The table lists this clone with a few counts. The antigen remains unidentified. It was autoimmune disease history or systemic immunosuppression that excluded patients. The chain joins TRBV18 to TRBJ1-1; D call uncertain. The clonotype was recovered from an adult with an advanced solid tumor such as melanoma, head and neck, liver or kidney cancer. The input for sequencing was CD4+ or CD8+ T cells sorted from blood, taken in a trial of the OX40 agonist ivuxolimab. CDR3 loop: CASSRERDTEAFF. For the CDR3, the DNA is TGTGCCAGCTCACGCGAGAGAGACACTGAAGCTTTCTTT.